This T cell receptor (beta chain) was recorded in a study of T-cell reconstitution after alpha-beta-depleted transplantation in children. On this clonotype itself: Its antigen is as yet unknown.

The authors prepared the TCRbeta library with unique molecular identifiers. TCRdb re-called the PCR reads with MiXCR, one entry per CDR3 protein. The sample consists of fewer than 700,000 distinct CDR3 sequences, under 30% of them appearing once. Overall study results and limits: When one year had passed after transplant, most T-cell counts and diversity came from newly produced T cells. Where some patients showed high TCRbeta diversity at day 60, it came from recipient T cells and thymic progenitors that had survived. Alpha-beta T cells present about two months after transplant were reported to originate from several hundred expanded graft clones.

This specimen consisted of PBMCs, mostly from graft donor cells, obtained 360 days after TCRalphabeta/CD19-depleted stem cell transplant. The receptor comes from a boy less than two years old who had a stem cell transplant for acute myeloid leukemia, so the T cells may come from the graft donor.

The CDR3 loop reads CKLRGLYNEQFF. CDR3 DNA: TGCAAGTTGCGGGGTCTATACAATGAGCAGTTCTTC. This chain joins TRBV20-1 and TRBJ2-1; the D gene is possibly TRBD2 (6 bases). The CDR3 consists of 12 residues. Germline lookup yields CDR1 DFQATT and CDR2 SNEGSKA (reference sequence).